This is a list of T cell receptor beta chains from one sample in a study of cytomegalovirus exposure and HLA in healthy donors. The assay was immunoSEQ multiplex PCR, and TCRdb's table has in-frame clones only and misses some. The sample has 100,000 or so clones; 75% are singletons. Sample: PBMCs. The receptors derive from a man in his forties or fifties in good health and CMV-seronegative. CDR3s include the opening cysteine and the closing phenylalanine or tryptophan. The D gene is left open where the match is weak. Only some rows state a clone size, as once, few, many or a class for expanded clones.

TRBD1 | TRBJ1-1 | once | TRBV28 | TGTGCCAGCAGGGTCTCACAGGGGGCGGACACTGAAGCTTTCTTT | CASRVSQGADTEAFF
. | TRBJ1-1 | . | TRBV5-5 | TGTGCCAGCAGCTCGACAGTGAACACTGAAGCTTTCTTT | CASSSTVNTEAFF
. | TRBJ1-5 | . | TRBV2 | TGTGCCAGCAGTGAAAGGACAGTCAATCAGCCCCAGCATTTT | CASSERTVNQPQHF
TRBD1 | TRBJ2-3 | . | TRBV9 | TGTGCCAGCAGCGTAGAGGGGGACAGCCGAGATACGCAGTATTTT | CASSVEGDSRDTQYF
. | TRBJ2-7 | . | TRBV15 | TGTGCCACCAGCAGAGGGGTCGGGGGGACAGGTGGGACCTACGAGCAGTACTTC | CATSRGVGGTGGTYEQYF
. | TRBJ2-5 | . | TRBV5-8 | TGTGCCAGCAGCTTGGACCTAGGCCAGTACTTC | CASSLDLGQYF
TRBD2 | TRBJ2-1 | . | TRBV5-1 | TGCGCCAGCAGCCGCGGCCCGGCGGGAGGGAGGGATGAGCAGTTCTTC | CASSRGPAGGRDEQFF
. | TRBJ2-7 | . | TRBV4-1 | TGCGCCAGCAGCCAAGTGGGAGGGGCTACCGGGACAACCTCCTACGAGCAGTACTTC | CASSQVGGATGTTSYEQYF
TRBD1 | TRBJ2-7 | . | TRBV28 | TGTGCCACCACCAGGGGGCCGGCCGAGGGCTACGAGCAGTACTTC | CATTRGPAEGYEQYF
TRBD2 | TRBJ2-1 | few | TRBV28 | TGTGCCAGCAGCTCGCTAGCGGTCTACAATGAGCAGTTCTTC | CASSSLAVYNEQFF
. | TRBJ1-2 | . | TRBV28 | TGTGCCAGCAGTCAGGCAGGCAGCCTTAACCTCTATGGCTACACCTTC | CASSQAGSLNLYGYTF
TRBD1 | TRBJ2-7 | . | TRBV4-1 | TGCGCCAGCAGCCAAGACCAAGGGGGACAGTCCTACGAGCAGTACTTC | CASSQDQGGQSYEQYF
. | TRBJ1-1 | . | TRBV6-5 | TGTGCCAGCTCTCGGGGGGGCGACAACACTGAAGCTTTCTTT | CASSRGGDNTEAFF
. | TRBJ1-4 | . | TRBV19 | TGTGCCACCAGCCGGGGTGGTGGATCAACTAATGAAAAACTGTTTTTT | CATSRGGGSTNEKLFF
. | TRBJ1-2 | . | TRBV6-5 | TGTGCCAGCAGGACTTATTTGGGGGCGTCGAGCTACACCTTC | CASRTYLGASSYTF
. | TRBJ1-2 | . | TRBV18 | TGTGCCAGCTCACCGACCTCAACGGGGGTTACCTATGGCTACACCTTC | CASSPTSTGVTYGYTF
. | TRBJ1-5 | . | TRBV12-5 | TGTGCTAGTGACCCTGTAGCCCGGAGGAATCAGCCCCAGCATTTT | CASDPVARRNQPQHF
. | TRBJ2-3 | . | TRBV5-1 | TGCGCCAGCAGCTTGCCTGGGGGGGATACGCAGTATTTT | CASSLPGGDTQYF
. | TRBJ1-2 | . | TRBV18 | TGTGCCAGCTCACCAGCCCCGACAGGAGGCCATGGCTACACCTTC | CASSPAPTGGHGYTF
TRBD2 | TRBJ2-3 | . | TRBV2 | TGTGCCAGTACTAGCGGATACACAGATACGCAGTATTTT | CASTSGYTDTQYF
. | TRBJ1-1 | . | TRBV5-4 | TGTGCCAGCAGCTTGGGCGACACTGAAGCTTTCTTT | CASSLGDTEAFF
TRBD1 | TRBJ2-1 | . | TRBV5-1 | TGCGCCAGCAGCTTACTGACAGGGGGCAACAATGAGCAGTTCTTC | CASSLLTGGNNEQFF
TRBD1 | TRBJ2-3 | few | TRBV18 | TGTGCCAGCTCACCCGGGACAGGGGGTACAGATACGCAGTATTTT | CASSPGTGGTDTQYF
TRBD1 | TRBJ1-5 | . | TRBV19 | TGTGCCAGTTCACTAGCACTACAGGGGAGTCAGCCCCAGCATTTT | CASSLALQGSQPQHF
. | TRBJ2-5 | . | TRBV25-1 | TGTGCCAGCAGTGAATACGGGAACCAAGAGACCCAGTACTTC | CASSEYGNQETQYF
. | TRBJ1-3 | few | TRBV11-2 | TGTGCCAGCAGCTTAGACGGTCTTTCTGGAAACACCATATATTTT | CASSLDGLSGNTIYF
. | TRBJ2-1 | few | TRBV5-1 | TGCGCCAGCAGACTTGGGGGACAAACCATCTCCTACAATGAGCAGTTCTTC | CASRLGGQTISYNEQFF
. | TRBJ2-7 | . | TRBV27 | TGTGCCAGCAGTTCGCCAGGCGGGACCACCTACGAGCAGTACTTC | CASSSPGGTTYEQYF
. | TRBJ1-5 | . | TRBV18 | TGTGACAGCTCCCGGAGTGGGGACACTCGCTCTGGGCCCCAGCATTTT | CDSSRSGDTRSGPQHF
. | TRBJ2-7 | . | TRBV27 | TGTGCCAGCAGTTTGAGGCCATCCTACGAGCAGTACTTC | CASSLRPSYEQYF
. | TRBJ2-5 | . | TRBV7-2 | TGTGCCAGCAGCTCGAGCCGATGGGAGACCCAGTACTTC | CASSSSRWETQYF
. | TRBJ1-5 | . | TRBV4-1 | TGCGCCAGCAGCCAAATGGCCCTTAGCAATCAGCCCCAGCATTTT | CASSQMALSNQPQHF
. | TRBJ2-3 | . | TRBV2 | TGTGCCAGCAGTGTTTACTCACCTAGCACAGATACGCAGTATTTT | CASSVYSPSTDTQYF
TRBD1 | TRBJ2-3 | . | TRBV11-3 | TGTGCCAGCAGCTCAGGGACAGGGGCAGATACGCAGTATTTT | CASSSGTGADTQYF
. | TRBJ2-5 | few | TRBV4-1 | TGCGCCAGCAGCCAGCAGGGTCAAGAGACCCAGTACTTC | CASSQQGQETQYF
TRBD2 | TRBJ2-1 | once | TRBV7-2 | TGTGCCAGCAGCCTGGGACTAGCGGGAGGGCGCGAGCAGTTCTTC | CASSLGLAGGREQFF
. | TRBJ2-7 | . | TRBV2 | TGTGCCAGCAGTGAGACTGTCTCCTACGAGCAGTACTTC | CASSETVSYEQYF
. | TRBJ1-3 | . | TRBV5-1 | TGCGCCAGCAGCTTGGGGGCCTCTGGAAACACCATATATTTT | CASSLGASGNTIYF
. | TRBJ1-2 | few | TRBV10-3 | TGTGCCATCAGTGAGGGGCGACAGGATGGCTACACCTTC | CAISEGRQDGYTF
TRBD2 | TRBJ2-7 | . | TRBV4-3 | TGCGCCAGCAGCCAAGGGGGACGTGCGGGAGGGGAGCAGTACTTC | CASSQGGRAGGEQYF
. | TRBJ2-2 | . | TRBV19 | TGTGCCAGCGCCCTTCAGGACTCCGGGGAGCTGTTTTTT | CASALQDSGELFF
. | TRBJ2-7 | . | TRBV7-8 | TGTGCCAGCAGCAGCGGACAGTTCTACGAGCAGTACTTC | CASSSGQFYEQYF
. | TRBJ2-2 | . | TRBV28 | TGTGTCATAGGGGCCGACACCGGGGAGCTGTTTTTT | CVIGADTGELFF
TRBD1 | TRBJ2-1 | . | TRBV18 | TGTGCCAGCTCACCGACCTGGACAGGGTTGGAGACCAATGAGCAGTTCTTC | CASSPTWTGLETNEQFF
. | TRBJ1-2 | . | TRBV18 | TGTGCCAGCTCACCCCGGGACACGCTCGGCTACACCTTC | CASSPRDTLGYTF
TRBD2 | TRBJ2-1 | . | TRBV5-1 | TGCGCCAGTAAACTAGCGGGGGGTGTTAATGAGCAGTTCTTC | CASKLAGGVNEQFF
. | TRBJ1-2 | . | TRBV28 | TGTGCCAGCTGGACAGTACGGCGTGGATATGGCTACACCTTC | CASWTVRRGYGYTF
. | TRBJ2-5 | . | TRBV6-5 | TGTGCCAGCAGCCTCCCAGGGGATTTGGGAGAGACCCAGTACTTC | CASSLPGDLGETQYF
TRBD1 | TRBJ1-4 | . | TRBV5-5 | TGTGCCAGCAGCCGTAGTACAGGGGGGGAAAAACTGTTTTTT | CASSRSTGGEKLFF
. | TRBJ1-2 | . | TRBV6-5 | TGTGCCAGCAGCATTGACAGACGCTATGGCTACACCTTC | CASSIDRRYGYTF
. | TRBJ1-1 | once | TRBV18 | TGTGCCAGCTCCCCGTTCGGGGGGGGCATGAACACTGAAGCTTTCTTT | CASSPFGGGMNTEAFF
. | TRBJ2-2 | . | TRBV15 | TGTGCCACCAGCACCGACAGGCAAGCGAACACCGGGGAGCTGTTTTTT | CATSTDRQANTGELFF
. | TRBJ1-1 | few | TRBV6-5 | TGTGCCAGCAGCATGAACACTGAAGCTTTCTTT | CASSMNTEAFF
. | TRBJ2-6 | . | TRBV28 | TGTGCCAGCAGCCCGTCATGGGCTCCGGACAGCCCCTCTGGGGCCAACGTCCTGACTTTC | CASSPSWAPDSPSGANVLTF
. | TRBJ1-1 | few | TRBV11-2 | TGTGCCAGCAGGACCACCACAGGCACGCCGGGCGGGGGGGGCACTGAAGCTTTCTTT | CASRTTTGTPGGGGTEAFF
TRBD1 | TRBJ1-6 | . | TRBV19 | TGTGCCAGTAGTACGACAGGGTCGGGCTCACCCCTCCACTTT | CASSTTGSGSPLHF